Detailed here is one T cell receptor (beta chain). What it recognizes is unknown. The data originate from a study of cytomegalovirus exposure and HLA in healthy donors. Overall study: As released early, the data held some 85 million unique TCRs from HLA-typed donors.

Notes on the study in general: V- and J-gene trimming of TCR beta was linked (in a later analysis) to a missense DCLRE1C variant. TCR beta V segments were, for the most part, productive about 87% or about 30% of the time in an earlier analysis.

Per germline, CDR1 MGHRA and CDR2 YSYEKL. The CDR3 length is 12 residues. Trimming shortened V by 1 base and J by 7 bases, and 8 bases separated the two germline ends. The study ran its PCR with 60 Vbeta and 13 Jbeta primers. Profiled with immunoSEQ multiplex PCR; TCRdb holds only in-frame clones, not every one. The repertoire holds 150,000 to 200,000 clones, with around four fifths as singletons. The chain joins TRBV4-1 to TRBJ2-7, with D perhaps matching TRBD2 (5 bases). The TCR was taken from a man between 18 and 29 years old in good health and CMV-seropositive. What was sequenced was PBMCs. For the CDR3, the DNA is TGCGCCAGCAGCCAAGCGTCGGGGGAGCAGTACTTC. Amino acids: CASSQASGEQYF.